These 4 T cell receptor beta chains were sequenced from one sample in a study of blood T cell repertoires in COVID-19. Some clones are missing from TCRdb's copy, which holds only in-frame ones; the method was immunoSEQ multiplex PCR. The data show about 400,000 clones, 88% seen once. Sample: PBMCs or T cells enriched from blood (not recorded which). The source is a woman between 35 and 50 years old with acute COVID-19.

Here the CDR3 DNA reads TGTGCCAGCAGCTTCAGGGGGACTGTCTCCTACGAGCAGTACTTC. Protein: CASSFRGTVSYEQYF. This chain uses TRBV11-2 with TRBJ2-7; a weak D match, TRBD1 (7 bases). The V end lost 3 bases, the J end lost 0 bases, and 12 bases lay between the germline ends. The germline V gene has CDR1 SGHAT and CDR2 FQNNGV. The CDR3 extends over 15 amino acids.

V gene TRBV18 combines with J gene TRBJ1-5, with D perhaps matching TRBD1 (6 bases). V was pared by 3 bases and J by 7 bases, with 16 bases between. The CDR3 totals 15 residues. CDR1 and CDR2 (germline): KGHSH, LQKENI. The CDR3 DNA reads TGTGCCAGCTCACCCGGGTCTCAGGGGAACCAGCCCCAGCATTTT. Translation gives CASSPGSQGNQPQHF.

The sample holds one count of this clone. The V call is TRBV5-1, the J call TRBJ2-1; unclear D gene. The V end was cut by 1 base, the J end by 3 bases, with 8 bases between. The CDR3 length is 14 residues. Germline CDR1 is SGHRS and CDR2 is YFSETQ. CDR3 DNA sequence: TGCGCCAGCAGCTTGATGGCCAGCTACAATGAGCAGTTCTTC. This translates into CASSLMASYNEQFF.

J is TRBJ2-2 and V is TRBV6-4; TRBD1 is a possible D gene (7 bases). The CDR3 is 14 residues long. V shed 4 bases and J shed 7 bases, with 13 bases lying between them. CDR1 is MRHNA and CDR2 is SNTAGT in the germline V gene. In nucleotides, the CDR3 is TGTGCCAGCAGTGGACAGGGAGGTATCGGGGAGCTGTTTTTT. Its protein is CASSGQGGIGELFF.